These 10 T cell receptor beta chains originate from one sample sequenced in a study of CD8 T cells in Susac syndrome. An amount of RNA that ranged from 0.5 to 1 ug was reverse transcribed with random hexamers. MiXCR, applied by TCRdb to the immunoSEQ multiplex PCR reads, yields one record per CDR3 protein. The profile shows 250,000 to 350,000 distinct CDR3 sequences, about 85% of them singletons. Sequenced sample: CD8+ T cells from PBMCs. The receptors derive from a human donor with multiple sclerosis.

The rearrangement links TRBV7-2 to TRBJ2-1; D is undetermined. V was clipped by 3 bases and J by 7 bases, with 16 bases between them. Germline CDR1 is SGHTA and CDR2 is FQGNSA. The CDR3 loop spans 15 amino acids. The CDR3 DNA follows: TGTGCCAGCAGCTTGAGCGCATACGGTCTAAATGAGCAGTTCTTC. It specifies CASSLSAYGLNEQFF.

This clonotype is a singleton in its sample. The V and J genes are TRBV27 and TRBJ2-2; 10 positions agree with TRBD2. With 5 bases clipped from V and 4 bases from J, the junction kept 10 bases outside the gene matches. CDR1 is MNHEY and CDR2 is SMNVEV in the germline V gene (reference sequence). The CDR3 has 17 amino acids. Written as DNA, the CDR3 is TGTGCCAGCAGTCATAGCGGGAGGACCGCGGCCACCGGGGAGCTGTTTTTT. Its protein product is CASSHSGRTAATGELFF.

The gene calls are TRBV27 and TRBJ2-1; the match to TRBD2 covers 10 bases. V lost 1 base and J lost 2; bases outside the gene matches: 5. Germline loops: CDR1 MNHEY, CDR2 SMNVEV (reference sequence). The CDR3 contains 17 residues. CDR3 nucleotides: TGTGCCAGCAGTTTATTTCCCGGACTAGCGGCCTACAATGAGCAGTTCTTC. Translation gives CASSLFPGLAAYNEQFF.

The rearrangement links TRBV2 to TRBJ2-6; D tentatively fits TRBD1 or TRBD2 (5 bases each). The CDR3 contains 17 residues. Germline CDR1 reads SNHLY; CDR2 reads FYNNEI. Trimming pared 11 bases from V and 0 bases from J, leaving 20 bases between. CDR3 sequence reads: CADGSRDLRSGANVLTF. The CDR3, as DNA: TGTGCCGATGGGAGTAGGGACCTCCGCTCTGGGGCCAACGTCCTGACTTTC.

The rearrangement uses TRBV5-1 and TRBJ2-7, with TRBD1 identical over 10 bases. The germline V gene encodes CDR1 SGHRS and CDR2 YFSETQ. This CDR3 is 14 amino acids long. Germline trimming cut 4 bases from V and 4 bases from J; bases unmatched to any gene: 5. CDR3 region: CASSDRGPFYEQYF. CDR3 bases: TGCGCCAGCAGCGACAGGGGGCCCTTTTACGAGCAGTACTTC.

This clonotype came up a few times. The chain carries TRBV28 and TRBJ2-7, with D perhaps assigned TRBD1 or TRBD2 (5 bases each). The length of the CDR3 is 12 residues. Looked up from germline, CDR1 is MDHEN and CDR2 is SYDVKM. The V and J ends lost 3 bases and 9 bases respectively, with 12 bases between them. CDR3 sequence (DNA): TGTGCCAGCAGTTTGAGTGGGGGTTGGCAGTACTTC. Translated: CASSLSGGWQYF. Variable domain in full (rest from reference TRBV28 and TRBJ2-7): DVKVTQSSRYLVKRTGEKVFLECVQDMDHENMFWYRQDPGLGLRLIYFSYDVKMKEKGDIPEGYSVSREKKERFSLILESASTNQTSMYLCASSLSGGWQYFGPGTRLTVT.

The CDR3 loop is CSVVSSGRAPETQYF. CDR3 nucleotide sequence: TGCAGCGTTGTGTCCAGCGGGAGGGCCCCGGAGACCCAGTACTTC. This chain connects TRBV29-1 to TRBJ2-5; 10 bases agree with TRBD2. The V and J ends lost 4 bases and 5 bases, in that order; junction bases with no gene match: 10. This CDR3 has 15 residues. The V gene's germline CDR1 is SQVTM and CDR2 ANQGSEA. The full variable domain, in which reference TRBV29-1 and TRBJ2-5 provide the parts outside the CDR3, is SAVISQKPSRDICQRGTSLTIQCQVDSQVTMMFWYRQQPGQSLTLIATANQGSEATYESGFVIDKFPISRPNLTFSTLTVSNMSPEDSSIYLCSVVSSGRAPETQYFGPGTRLLVL.

This sequence joins TRBV6-2 or TRBV6-3 and TRBJ2-7, with 8 bases that match TRBD1. The CDR3 is 14 amino acids. The V gene end was trimmed by 6 bases and the J gene end by 6 bases; junction bases not matched to a gene: 10. Per germline, CDR1 MNHEY and CDR2 SVGEGT. The CDR3 loop reads CASRTRDRPFEQYF. The CDR3 nucleotides read TGTGCCAGCAGAACCCGGGACAGGCCTTTCGAGCAGTACTTC.

This chain links TRBV19 with TRBJ2-2, with D unclear. The V and J ends lost 2 bases and 7 bases respectively, with 14 bases between them. Germline-derived CDR1 and CDR2 are LNHDA and SQIVND (reference sequence). The CDR3 runs 15 residues. The CDR3 DNA is TGTGCCAGTAGTATATCGGACGCAGGAAGCGGGGAGCTGTTTTTT. This sequence encodes CASSISDAGSGELFF.

The genes are TRBV27 and TRBJ2-7; 11 positions match TRBD2. Germline V gene sequence: CDR1 MNHEY, CDR2 SMNVEV (reference sequence). Trimming removed 5 bases from V and 0 bases from J; junction bases left unmatched: 0. There are 14 residues in the CDR3. The CDR3 is CASSTSGSSYEQYF. CDR3 nucleotide sequence: TGTGCCAGCAGTACTAGCGGGAGCTCCTACGAGCAGTACTTC.